This passage covers 8 T cell receptor beta chains from one sample sequenced in a study of T-cell memory formation after mild COVID-19. TCRdb re-derived calls from the 5' RACE reads in MiXCR, one entry per CDR3 protein. The data hold 170,000 or so distinct CDR3 sequences, with roughly a third observed a single time. Material for sequencing was PBMCs or a T cell subset sorted from them (not recorded which). Receptors originate from an adult woman who had mild COVID-19 (a few samples of this study predate the infection). Cell type and time point are not known.

This clonotype was picked up a small number of times. This rearrangement joins TRBV4-3 to TRBJ2-7; D is possibly TRBD1 (6 bases). Germline CDR1 is LGHNA and CDR2 is YSLEER. The CDR3 contains 15 residues. The V gene lost 3 bases and the J gene lost 4 bases, with 16 bases spanning the gap. The CDR3 spells CASSQATGQGYEQYF. CDR3 in DNA: TGCGCCAGCAGCCAGGCTACAGGGCAGGGGTACGAGCAGTACTTC.

V is TRBV7-2 and J is TRBJ1-1; D gene ambiguous. Germline CDR1 SGHTA, CDR2 FQGNSA. The V end lost 3 bases, the J end lost 0 bases, and 8 bases lay between the germline ends. This CDR3 has 14 amino acids. CDR3 bases: TGTGCCAGCAGCTTGGGGATCTTGAACACTGAAGCTTTCTTT. Translating it yields CASSLGILNTEAFF.

The chain carries TRBV19 and TRBJ2-7; no clear D gene. V was shortened by 5 bases and J by 6 bases, with 14 bases between the two germline ends. This CDR3 is 13 amino acids long. CDR1 is LNHDA and CDR2 is SQIVND in the germline V gene (reference sequence). This chain's CDR3 is CASSRYTKSEQYF. Here the CDR3 DNA reads TGTGCCAGTAGTCGATATACCAAGAGCGAGCAGTACTTC.

The chain couples TRBV7-2 to TRBJ1-5, with D tentatively TRBD1 (5 bases). CDR1 SGHTA and CDR2 FQGNSA come from the germline V gene. The V end was cut by 3 bases, the J end by 5 bases, with 11 bases between. The CDR3 extends over 14 amino acids. The CDR3 here is CASSFRVGDQPQHF. The CDR3 DNA sequence: TGTGCCAGCAGCTTCAGGGTAGGGGATCAGCCCCAGCATTTT.

This clonotype was recorded a few times. The CDR3 DNA reads TGTGCCAGCAGCCAAGCGGGACAGGGGAGGTTCCCCCTCCACTTT. It yields the protein CASSQAGQGRFPLHF. The chain joins TRBV3-1 to TRBJ1-6; 10 bases match TRBD1. Germline V gives CDR1 LGHDT, CDR2 YNNKEL (reference sequence). Trimming at V came to 1 base and at J to 13 bases, leaving 7 bases not matched to a gene. This CDR3 region has 15 residues. Based on the CDR3 plus reference TRBV3-1 and TRBJ1-6, the full variable domain is DTAVSQTPKYLVTQMGNDKSIKCEQNLGHDTMYWYKQDSKKFLKIMFSYNNKELIINETVPNRFSPKSPDKAHLNLHINSLELGDSAVYFCASSQAGQGRFPLHFGNGTRLTVT.

The genes are TRBV6-6 and TRBJ2-3; 12 bases fit TRBD1. V was pared by 2 bases and J by 8 bases, with 8 bases of the junction left unmatched. Germline CDR1 reads MNHNY; CDR2 reads SVGAGI (reference sequence). There are 16 residues in the CDR3. In nucleotides, the CDR3 is TGTGCCAGCAGTTACCCCCGGGACAGGGGGCGTCTTACGCAGTATTTT. Protein: CASSYPRDRGRLTQYF.

The chain uses TRBV3-1 and TRBJ1-1, with D unclear. Per germline, CDR1 LGHDT and CDR2 YNNKEL (reference sequence). Trimming pared 4 bases from V and 9 bases from J, leaving 18 bases between. The length of the CDR3 is 14 residues. CDR3 region: CASSPGTETAKAFF. The CDR3 DNA follows: TGTGCCAGCAGCCCAGGTACTGAAACAGCGAAAGCTTTCTTT.

The chain employs TRBV5-1 and TRBJ2-7; D ambiguous. The CDR3 totals 13 residues. V shed 3 bases and J shed 5 bases, with 12 bases lying between them. The V gene's germline CDR1 is SGHRS and CDR2 YFSETQ. This chain's CDR3 is CASSYLAHDEQYF. The CDR3 DNA reads as TGCGCCAGCAGCTACCTTGCACACGACGAGCAGTACTTC.